One and the same sample provided the 32 T cell receptor beta chains below, sequenced in a study of blood T cell repertoires in COVID-19. Some clones are missing from TCRdb's copy, which holds only in-frame ones; the method was immunoSEQ multiplex PCR. The data show some 190,000 clones, just under 85% seen once. The specimen sequenced was peripheral blood. The receptors shown here come from a woman in her 70s with active or convalescent COVID-19.

The chain employs TRBV19 and TRBJ2-5, with a weak D call TRBD2 (6 bases). This CDR3 has 16 residues. Germline V gene data show CDR1 as LNHDA and CDR2 as SQIVND (reference sequence). Trimming pared 5 bases from V and 2 bases from J, leaving 18 bases between. The CDR3 loop is CASSQREAPGQETQYF. CDR3 bases: TGTGCCAGTAGTCAGAGGGAGGCCCCAGGACAAGAGACCCAGTACTTC. Drawing the rest from reference TRBV19 and TRBJ2-5, the complete variable domain is DGGITQSPKYLFRKEGQNVTLSCEQNLNHDAMYWYRQDPGQGLRLIYYSQIVNDFQKGDIAEGYSVSREKKESFPLTVTSAQKNPTAFYLCASSQREAPGQETQYFGPGTRLLVL.

CDR3 loop: CASSQDTTSGAPKNIQYF. The CDR3 DNA reads as TGTGCCAGCAGCCAAGATACGACTAGCGGGGCACCCAAAAACATTCAGTACTTC. This chain connects TRBV4-2 to TRBJ2-4, with 11 bases identical to TRBD2. Germline lookup yields CDR1 LGHNA and CDR2 YNFKEQ. Unmatched junction bases numbered 6, after V lost 0 bases and J lost 2 bases. CDR3 length: 18 amino acids.

The chain joins TRBV5-4 to TRBJ2-7; 11 nucleotides match TRBD2. Germline CDR1 and CDR2: SGHNT and YYREEE (reference sequence). The CDR3 has 16 amino acids. V gave up 0 bases and J gave up 1 base; unmatched junction bases: 3. CDR3 protein: CASSLGRTSGSYEQYF. The CDR3 DNA sequence: TGTGCCAGCAGCTTGGGACGGACTAGCGGGTCCTACGAGCAGTACTTC.

The chain joins TRBV9 to TRBJ2-3, with TRBD1 identical over 10 bases. CDR3 length equals 12 residues. Germline values: CDR1 SGDLS, CDR2 YYNGEE. With 3 bases clipped from V and 10 bases from J, the junction kept 2 bases outside the gene matches. The CDR3 spells CASSAGQGSQYF. CDR3 coding DNA: TGTGCCAGCAGCGCGGGACAGGGGTCGCAGTATTTT.

This rearrangement joins TRBV5-1 to TRBJ2-5, with D perhaps TRBD1 (6 bases). Germline CDR1 reads SGHRS; CDR2 reads YFSETQ. The CDR3 has 13 residues. Trimming left V 3 bases short and J 2 bases short, with 8 bases between. In nucleotides, the CDR3 is TGCGCCAGCAGCTCCACAGGGCAAGAGACCCAGTACTTC. This sequence encodes CASSSTGQETQYF. The full variable domain, rest sourced from reference TRBV5-1 and TRBJ2-5, is KAGVTQTPRYLIKTRGQQVTLSCSPISGHRSVSWYQQTPGQGLQFLFEYFSETQRNKGNFPGRFSGRQFSNSRSEMNVSTLELGDSALYLCASSSTGQETQYFGPGTRLLVL.

The genes are TRBV14 and TRBJ2-7, with 7 bases that match TRBD2. Germline loops: CDR1 SGHDN, CDR2 FVKESK. Trimming cost V 4 bases and J 3 bases; bases outside gene matches: 15. The CDR3 is 17 amino acids. CDR3 amino acids: CASSLPRGGGRDYEQYF. The DNA for the CDR3 is TGTGCCAGCAGCCTCCCCCGGGGCGGGGGAAGGGACTACGAGCAGTACTTC.

V is TRBV7-7 and J is TRBJ1-1; TRBD1 is a possible D gene (5 bases). The CDR3 covers 16 residues. The germline gives CDR1 SSHAT, CDR2 FNYEAQ (reference sequence). With 5 bases removed from V and 0 bases from J, the gap between germline ends came to 16 bases. CDR3 protein: CASSRESGHMNTEAFF. In nucleotides, the CDR3 is TGTGCCAGCAGCAGAGAGTCAGGGCACATGAACACTGAAGCTTTCTTT.

V is TRBV29-1 and J is TRBJ1-1; D is undetermined. The CDR3 contains 13 residues. Per germline, CDR1 SQVTM and CDR2 ANQGSEA. Trimming shortened V by 1 base and J by 1 base, and 7 bases separated the two germline ends. The DNA for the CDR3 is TGCAGCGTTGAAGTTAGTGGGAACACTGAAGCTTTCTTT. As protein: CSVEVSGNTEAFF.

The chain combines TRBV28 with TRBJ1-5; 9 bases fit TRBD1. Germline CDR1 and CDR2: MDHEN and SYDVKM. The CDR3 covers 13 residues. The V segment lost 6 bases and the J segment 7 bases; nucleotides outside the gene matches: 4. CDR3 sequence: CASRGTGLQPQHF. CDR3 in DNA: TGTGCCAGCAGGGGGACAGGGCTACAGCCCCAGCATTTT.

The gene calls are TRBV30 and TRBJ2-1; 12 bases line up with TRBD2. J gave up 10 bases and V 8 bases, and 9 bases lay outside the gene matches. The CDR3 consists of 13 residues. From germline, CDR1 is GTSNPN and CDR2 SVGIG (reference sequence). The CDR3 protein is CAVGLAGSLEQFF. CDR3 coding DNA: TGTGCCGTAGGACTAGCGGGATCTTTGGAGCAGTTCTTC. Supplemented by reference TRBV30 and TRBJ2-1, the full variable domain reads SQTIHQWPATLVQPVGSPLSLECTVEGTSNPNLYWYRQAAGRGLQLLFYSVGIGQISSEVPQNLSASRPQDRQFILSSKKLLLSDSGFYLCAVGLAGSLEQFFGPGTRLTVL.

This chain links TRBV2 with TRBJ2-3, with D maybe TRBD2 (5 bases). Trimming took 2 bases from V and 5 from J, leaving 8 bases between them. Germline V gene data show CDR1 as SNHLY and CDR2 as FYNNEI. The CDR3 covers 13 residues. This CDR3 is CASSEWERDTQYF. The CDR3 nucleotides are TGTGCCAGCAGTGAATGGGAGAGAGATACGCAGTATTTT.

The rearrangement links TRBV10-3 to TRBJ1-2; TRBD1 agrees at 10 bases. CDR1 is ENHRY, CDR2 SYGVKD, per germline. CDR3 size: 16 residues. The ends lost 7 bases at V and 1 base at J; junction bases unmatched: 9. DNA for the CDR3: TGTGCCATCAATGACAGGGGGCGCGGACTTAACTATGGCTACACCTTC. Its protein is CAINDRGRGLNYGYTF.

This clone appeared once. The V call is TRBV18, the J call TRBJ1-3; a weak D match, TRBD1 (5 bases). Trimming cost V 5 bases and J 2 bases, with 10 bases left between them. CDR1 and CDR2 from the germline V gene are KGHSH and LQKENI. This CDR3 region has 14 residues. CDR3 coding DNA: TGTGCCAGCTCATTCGGGGGGACTGGAAACACCATATATTTT. It specifies CASSFGGTGNTIYF.

This clone was picked up one time. CDR3 in DNA: TGTGCCACTCTAAAAAAGGGGACGAACACCGGGGAGCTGTTTTTT. Its translation: CATLKKGTNTGELFF. V and J are TRBV28 and TRBJ2-2; D perhaps matches TRBD1 (5 bases). The germline gives CDR1 MDHEN, CDR2 SYDVKM. V lost 10 bases and J 0 bases, leaving 15 bases between the germline ends. There are 15 residues in the CDR3. The variable domain in full, completed from reference TRBV28 and TRBJ2-2, reads DVKVTQSSRYLVKRTGEKVFLECVQDMDHENMFWYRQDPGLGLRLIYFSYDVKMKEKGDIPEGYSVSREKKERFSLILESASTNQTSMYLCATLKKGTNTGELFFGEGSRLTVL.

The J gene is TRBJ2-5, the V gene TRBV19; TRBD1 matches 8 bases. Germline V gene lookup returns CDR1 LNHDA and CDR2 SQIVND (reference sequence). CDR3 size: 14 residues. J gave up 6 bases and V 3 bases, and 6 bases lay outside the gene matches. The CDR3 is CASSIGQGSKTQYF. Here the CDR3 DNA reads TGTGCCAGTAGTATTGGACAGGGCAGTAAGACCCAGTACTTC.

V is TRBV12-3 or TRBV12-4 and J is TRBJ1-1; unclear D gene. V lost 6 bases, J lost 1 base, and 9 bases lay in between. CDR3 length: 13 amino acids. The CDR3 DNA follows: TGTGCCAGCAGGAGGGAACAGAACACTGAAGCTTTCTTT. Its translation: CASRREQNTEAFF.

The CDR3 spells CASSLAGESFYEQYF. CDR3 DNA: TGCGCCAGCAGCTTAGCGGGAGAGTCATTTTACGAGCAGTACTTC. The chain joins TRBV5-1 to TRBJ2-7; 8 bases fit TRBD2. J gave up 4 bases and V 2 bases, and 8 bases lay outside the gene matches. CDR3 length: 15 residues. The V gene's germline CDR1 is SGHRS and CDR2 YFSETQ.

The chain recombines TRBV14 with TRBJ1-6; D remains ambiguous. Germline V gives CDR1 SGHDN, CDR2 FVKESK. CDR3 size: 15 residues. V shed 1 base and J shed 10 bases, with 14 bases lying between them. The CDR3 protein is CASSQVTFGFSPLHF. Written as DNA, the CDR3 is TGTGCCAGCAGCCAAGTGACTTTTGGGTTCTCACCCCTCCACTTT. Full variable domain (rest looked up from reference TRBV14 and TRBJ1-6): EAGVTQFPSHSVIEKGQTVTLRCDPISGHDNLYWYRRVMGKEIKFLLHFVKESKQDESGMPNNRFLAERTGGTYSTLKVQPAELEDSGVYFCASSQVTFGFSPLHFGNGTRLTVT.

This clone was found a few times. The chain carries TRBV19 and TRBJ2-1, with D possibly matching TRBD1 (5 bases). Trimming took 5 bases from V and 4 from J, leaving 21 bases between them. The CDR3 is 17 amino acids. CDR1 and CDR2 from the germline V gene are LNHDA and SQIVND (reference sequence). The CDR3 protein is CASSPPKMIRAYNEQFF. In DNA form, the CDR3 reads TGTGCCAGTAGTCCCCCGAAGATGATCAGGGCTTACAATGAGCAGTTCTTC.

The chain joins TRBV2 to TRBJ2-2; 10 bases fit TRBD1. The CDR3 totals 15 residues. V was clipped by 7 bases and J by 1 base; unmatched bases: 3. Germline V gene sequence: CDR1 SNHLY, CDR2 FYNNEI. The CDR3 reads CASTRTGGNTGELFF. The CDR3 bases are TGTGCCAGCACCAGGACAGGGGGGAACACCGGGGAGCTGTTTTTT.

V usage is TRBV28 and J usage is TRBJ1-2; D is possibly TRBD1 (6 bases). The germline V gene has CDR1 MDHEN and CDR2 SYDVKM. The V and J ends lost 10 bases and 8 bases respectively, with 23 bases between them. The CDR3 is 14 amino acids. The CDR3 spells CATKAGAAGRGYTF. CDR3 DNA sequence: TGTGCCACTAAGGCAGGGGCCGCTGGGAGAGGCTACACCTTC.

The chain links TRBV7-9 to TRBJ2-3, with D perhaps TRBD2 (5 bases). Trimming stripped 5 bases from V and 1 base from J, with 13 bases between. The CDR3 has 15 residues. The germline gives CDR1 SEHNR, CDR2 FQNEAQ (reference sequence). The CDR3: CASSETRRGTDTQYF. Here the CDR3 DNA reads TGTGCCAGCAGCGAAACAAGGCGGGGCACAGATACGCAGTATTTT.

The V gene is TRBV29-1, the J gene TRBJ1-2; D possibly corresponds to TRBD1 (5 bases). CDR1 SQVTM and CDR2 ANQGSEA come from the germline V gene. V lost 3 bases and J lost 8, with 10 bases in between. The CDR3 consists of 11 residues. The CDR3 bases are TGCAGCGTTGACAGGGTTGACGGCTACACCTTC. This sequence encodes CSVDRVDGYTF. The full variable domain, with the rest looked up from reference TRBV29-1 and TRBJ1-2, is SAVISQKPSRDICQRGTSLTIQCQVDSQVTMMFWYRQQPGQSLTLIATANQGSEATYESGFVIDKFPISRPNLTFSTLTVSNMSPEDSSIYLCSVDRVDGYTFGSGTRLTVV.

The V and J genes are TRBV6-4 and TRBJ2-7; 10 bases fit TRBD2. Germline assignment: CDR1 MRHNA and CDR2 SNTAGT. This CDR3 is built from 16 residues. The V gene end was trimmed by 4 bases and the J gene end by 2 bases; junction bases not matched to a gene: 8. The DNA for the CDR3 is TGTGCCAGCAGTGGGGGAAGCGGGAGGGATCCCTACGAGCAGTACTTC. The encoded protein is CASSGGSGRDPYEQYF.

This chain uses TRBV4-2 with TRBJ2-3, with 7 bases fitting TRBD2. The CDR3 totals 15 residues. The ends lost 4 bases at V and 6 bases at J; junction bases unmatched: 10. Germline V CDR1 and CDR2: LGHNA, YNFKEQ. For the CDR3, the DNA is TGTGCCAGCAGCCCTGGGACTACCCGAGAGGATACGCAGTATTTT. This translates into CASSPGTTREDTQYF.

V is TRBV4-2 and J is TRBJ2-7, with 10 bases lining up with TRBD1. The trim removed 3 bases at V and 4 bases at J, leaving 0 bases unmatched. Per the germline V gene, CDR1 is LGHNA and CDR2 is YNFKEQ. CDR3 length: 13 amino acids. This CDR3 reads CASSQDRGYEQYF. DNA for the CDR3: TGTGCCAGCAGCCAGGACAGGGGGTACGAGCAGTACTTC.

The rearrangement joins TRBV2 to TRBJ2-1; D call uncertain. CDR3 length equals 13 residues. V was cut by 4 bases and J by 6 bases, with 10 bases left in between. CDR1 is SNHLY, CDR2 FYNNEI, per germline. The CDR3, as DNA: TGTGCCAGCAGTGTAATAGTCTTCAATGAGCAGTTCTTC. It yields the protein CASSVIVFNEQFF.

This chain links TRBV28 with TRBJ1-6; D uncertain. This CDR3 has 15 amino acids. V was cut by 5 bases and J by 7 bases, with 15 bases left in between. The germline gives CDR1 MDHEN, CDR2 SYDVKM. The DNA of the CDR3 is TGTGCCAGCAGTCCGTTCCGGGTCCTCAATTCACCCCTCCACTTT. Protein sequence: CASSPFRVLNSPLHF.

V usage is TRBV7-3 and J usage is TRBJ2-1; 9 bases map to TRBD1. CDR1 SGHTA and CDR2 FQGTGA come from the germline V gene. The CDR3 is 16 residues long. The junction had 7 bases not matched to a gene; V was cut back by 2 bases and J by 5 bases. CDR3 amino acids: CASSLRLGQGHNEQFF. The CDR3 DNA is TGTGCCAGCAGCTTACGGTTGGGACAGGGTCACAATGAGCAGTTCTTC.

The chain uses TRBV18 and TRBJ2-5; D is uncertain. Trimming removed 3 bases at V and 1 base at J, with 15 bases between. Looked up from germline, CDR1 is KGHSH and CDR2 is LQKENI. CDR3 size: 16 residues. The CDR3 loop is CASSPQRARGQETQYF. The CDR3 region has the DNA TGTGCCAGCTCACCCCAGAGAGCCCGAGGCCAAGAGACCCAGTACTTC.

V and J are TRBV28 and TRBJ1-5; possible D gene TRBD1, 6 bases. The CDR3 extends over 12 amino acids. Trimming left V 6 bases short and J 9 bases short, with 12 bases between. CDR1 and CDR2 (germline): MDHEN, SYDVKM. The DNA for the CDR3 is TGTGCCAGCAGCATATTACAGGGGCCCCAGCATTTT. Encoded protein: CASSILQGPQHF.

This clone came up a few times. The chain is built from TRBV5-1 and TRBJ2-2, with 8 bases lining up with TRBD2. Germline values: CDR1 SGHRS, CDR2 YFSETQ. With 4 bases clipped from V and 6 bases from J, the junction kept 2 bases outside the gene matches. The CDR3 contains 13 residues. CDR3 region: CASSRTSPGELFF. CDR3 DNA: TGCGCCAGCAGCAGGACTAGCCCCGGGGAGCTGTTTTTT.